Listed below are T cell receptor beta chains from one sample, sequenced in a study of beta chain features in type 1 diabetes. The table came from immunoSEQ multiplex PCR; TCRdb's copy has only in-frame clones and leaves some out. The sample consists of 350,000 or so clones, around 20% of them appearing once. The sequenced sample consisted of naive CD4+ T cells from blood. All receptors derive from a young woman in good health. Both conserved end residues are part of each CDR3. The order of the fields is V gene, J gene, D gene, clone size, CDR3 protein, CDR3 DNA. D genes are given only for firm matches. Some rows mark clone size as missing; the rest say once, few, many or name a class of expanded clone.

TRBV30	TRBJ1-5	.	few	CAWSVVQDNQPQHF	TGTGCCTGGAGTGTAGTGCAGGACAATCAGCCCCAGCATTTT
TRBV7-9	TRBJ1-2	TRBD1	few	CASSGPQGAGNGYTF	TGTGCCAGCAGCGGACCACAGGGGGCGGGGAATGGCTACACCTTC
TRBV5-1	TRBJ1-5	TRBD1	.	CASSLEGTGNQPQHF	TGCGCCAGCAGCTTGGAGGGGACAGGGAATCAGCCCCAGCATTTT
TRBV4-2	TRBJ2-7	TRBD2	.	CASSQETSGSLYEQYF	TGTGCCAGCAGCCAAGAAACTAGCGGGAGTTTATACGAGCAGTACTTC
TRBV30	TRBJ1-5	.	few	CAWSEGRYSNQPQHF	TGTGCCTGGAGTGAGGGGAGGTATAGCAATCAGCCCCAGCATTTT
TRBV5-1	TRBJ2-7	TRBD2	few	CASSLAASGGSSYEQYF	TGCGCCAGCAGCTTGGCCGCTAGCGGGGGCTCATCCTACGAGCAGTACTTC
TRBV9	TRBJ2-7	.	few	CASSVASAASYEQYF	TGTGCCAGCAGCGTAGCTAGCGCGGCATCCTACGAGCAGTACTTC
TRBV7-9	TRBJ1-1	.	.	CASSLWVAGAGPNTEAFF	TGTGCCAGCAGCTTGTGGGTTGCAGGGGCAGGGCCGAACACTGAAGCTTTCTTT
TRBV6-1	TRBJ1-1	.	few	CASSEEGLTEAFF	TGTGCCAGCAGTGAAGAGGGGCTCACTGAAGCTTTCTTT
TRBV7-2	TRBJ1-6	.	few	CASSPDPAAGSPLHF	TGTGCCAGCAGCCCGGATCCGGCGGCGGGTTCACCCCTCCACTTT
TRBV4-3	TRBJ2-1	.	.	CASGFLGQSNNEQFF	TGCGCCAGCGGGTTTCTAGGACAGTCTAACAATGAGCAGTTCTTC
TRBV15	TRBJ2-7	.	few	CATSGAGLFYEQYF	TGTGCCACCAGCGGCGCAGGGCTTTTCTACGAGCAGTACTTC
TRBV27	TRBJ1-6	.	.	CASSLMGGISSPLHF	TGTGCCAGCAGTTTAATGGGGGGGATCAGTTCACCCCTCCACTTT
TRBV6-1	TRBJ2-1	.	few	CASSVVRDNEQFF	TGTGCCAGCAGTGTAGTAAGAGACAATGAGCAGTTCTTC
TRBV5-1	TRBJ2-2	TRBD2	few	CASLGTSAYSNTGELFF	TGCGCCAGCCTGGGGACTAGCGCTTATTCGAACACCGGGGAGCTGTTTTTT
TRBV30	TRBJ1-1	TRBD1	.	CAWSRQGNTEAFF	TGTGCCTGGAGCAGACAGGGGAACACTGAAGCTTTCTTT
TRBV7-9	TRBJ1-4	TRBD1	.	CASSHSDRAYEKLFF	TGTGCCAGCAGCCATTCGGACAGGGCCTACGAAAAACTGTTTTTT
TRBV25-1	TRBJ1-2	TRBD1	.	CASLGQVKTGYTF	TGTGCCAGCCTGGGACAGGTAAAGACTGGCTACACCTTC
TRBV27	TRBJ1-1	TRBD1	.	CASSLRDRGRGTEAFF	TGTGCCAGCAGTTTAAGGGACAGGGGGCGAGGTACTGAAGCTTTCTTT
TRBV6-6	TRBJ1-2	.	.	CASSYQSEANYGYTF	TGTGCCAGCAGTTACCAGTCAGAAGCTAACTATGGCTACACCTTC
TRBV7-9	TRBJ2-1	TRBD1	.	CASSQGQATYNEQFF	TGTGCCAGCAGCCAAGGACAGGCAACCTACAATGAGCAGTTCTTC
TRBV4-1	TRBJ1-2	TRBD1	.	CASSQPRDRVGDGYTF	TGCGCCAGCAGCCAACCCCGGGACAGGGTGGGTGATGGCTACACCTTC
TRBV15	TRBJ2-3	TRBD2	few	CATSRESGGGADTQYF	TGTGCCACCAGCAGAGAATCGGGCGGGGGGGCGGATACGCAGTATTTT
TRBV5-1	TRBJ2-3	TRBD2	.	CATSPGGGSTDTQYF	TGCGCCACCTCACCGGGAGGCGGATCCACAGATACGCAGTATTTT
TRBV10-3	TRBJ1-1	TRBD1	.	CASTGTGSTEAFF	TGTGCCAGTACCGGGACAGGGAGCACTGAAGCTTTCTTT
TRBV27	TRBJ2-7	.	.	CASSFGTASSYEQYF	TGTGCCAGCAGTTTCGGAACAGCAAGCTCCTACGAGCAGTACTTC
TRBV14	TRBJ2-6	TRBD1	.	CASSPRGPSGANVLTF	TGTGCCAGCAGCCCCAGGGGGCCCTCTGGGGCCAACGTCCTGACTTTC
TRBV30	TRBJ1-2	TRBD1	.	CAWSPGTGGGYTF	TGTGCCTGGAGTCCGGGGACAGGAGGTGGCTACACCTTC
TRBV7-9	TRBJ2-5	.	.	CASSPPGGGGETQYF	TGTGCCAGCAGCCCTCCTGGAGGGGGCGGAGAGACCCAGTACTTC
TRBV9	TRBJ2-1	.	.	CASSVVSSYNEQFF	TGTGCCAGCAGCGTAGTTAGCTCCTACAATGAGCAGTTCTTC
TRBV18	TRBJ1-1	.	few	CASSNAGSVNTEAFF	TGTGCCAGCTCAAACGCAGGGTCCGTGAACACTGAAGCTTTCTTT
TRBV2	TRBJ1-2	.	.	CASTLTRGDYGYTF	TGTGCCAGCACTCTTACCAGGGGAGACTATGGCTACACCTTC
TRBV6-6	TRBJ2-7	TRBD1	.	CASSPTTGGWDF	TGTGCCAGCAGCCCCACCACAGGGGGCTGGGACTTC
TRBV7-3	TRBJ2-3	TRBD2	few	CASSPLEAGGTDTQYF	TGTGCCAGCAGCCCGCTCGAAGCGGGGGGCACAGATACGCAGTATTTT
TRBV20-1	TRBJ2-5	.	.	CSAPQGETQYF	TGCAGTGCTCCCCAGGGGGAGACCCAGTACTTC
TRBV6-5	TRBJ1-6	.	.	CASSYNSDSRDSPLHF	TGTGCCAGCAGTTACAATTCCGACAGTAGGGATTCACCCCTCCACTTT
TRBV6-6	TRBJ2-1	.	few	CASSGGTANNEQFF	TGTGCCAGCAGTGGGGGGACAGCGAACAATGAGCAGTTCTTC
TRBV4-1	TRBJ1-1	.	.	CASSQAKNTEAFF	TGCGCCAGCAGCCAAGCCAAGAACACTGAAGCTTTCTTT
TRBV5-1	TRBJ2-3	.	once	CASSLDSSTDTQYF	TGCGCCAGCAGCTTGGACAGCTCCACAGATACGCAGTATTTT
TRBV5-1	TRBJ2-1	TRBD2	.	CASSWGLAGNNEQFF	TGCGCCAGCAGCTGGGGACTAGCGGGGAACAATGAGCAGTTCTTC
TRBV7-9	TRBJ2-5	TRBD2	.	CASSLGAGRMVEQYF	TGTGCCAGCAGCTTAGGGGCCGGGAGGATGGTTGAGCAGTACTTC
TRBV5-5	TRBJ2-7	TRBD2	.	CASSPGTSVSYEQYF	TGTGCCAGCAGCCCCGGGACTAGCGTCTCCTACGAGCAGTACTTC
TRBV18	TRBJ2-1	.	few	CASSPGGGDEQFF	TGTGCCAGCTCCCCAGGCGGGGGCGATGAGCAGTTCTTC
TRBV2	TRBJ2-3	TRBD1	few	CASSTRTGLDTQYF	TGTGCCAGCAGTACCCGGACAGGGCTGGATACGCAGTATTTT
TRBV19	TRBJ2-1	TRBD2	.	CASKAGDSLGDEQFF	TGTGCCAGTAAAGCGGGAGACTCCCTTGGGGATGAGCAGTTCTTC
TRBV27	TRBJ2-1	.	.	CASSHPGSSYNEQFF	TGTGCCAGCAGTCACCCGGGGAGCTCCTACAATGAGCAGTTCTTC
TRBV7-9	TRBJ2-1	.	.	CASRMWEEYNEQFF	TGTGCCAGCAGGATGTGGGAGGAGTACAATGAGCAGTTCTTC
TRBV10-3	TRBJ2-7	.	.	CAISNPGVDEQYF	TGTGCCATCAGTAACCCAGGGGTCGACGAGCAGTACTTC
TRBV29-1	TRBJ1-2	TRBD1	few	CSAPGQGINGYTF	TGCAGCGCTCCGGGACAGGGAATAAATGGCTACACCTTC
TRBV9	TRBJ1-2	.	few	CASSVTGREGYTF	TGTGCCAGCAGCGTGACCGGGAGAGAAGGCTACACCTTC
TRBV25-1	TRBJ2-3	TRBD2	few	CASSESGRGRTDTQYF	TGTGCCAGCAGTGAATCGGGGCGGGGGAGGACAGATACGCAGTATTTT